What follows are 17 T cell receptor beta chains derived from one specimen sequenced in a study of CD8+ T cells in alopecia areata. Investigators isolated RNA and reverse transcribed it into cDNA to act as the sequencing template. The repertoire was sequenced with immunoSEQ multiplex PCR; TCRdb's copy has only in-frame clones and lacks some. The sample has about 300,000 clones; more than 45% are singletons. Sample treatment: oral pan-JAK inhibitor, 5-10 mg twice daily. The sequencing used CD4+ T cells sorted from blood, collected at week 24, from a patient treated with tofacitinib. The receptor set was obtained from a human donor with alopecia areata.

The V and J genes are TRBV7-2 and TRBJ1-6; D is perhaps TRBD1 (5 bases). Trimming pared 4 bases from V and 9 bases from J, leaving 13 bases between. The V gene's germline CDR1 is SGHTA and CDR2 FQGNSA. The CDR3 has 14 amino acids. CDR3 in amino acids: CASSSPGYGSPLHF. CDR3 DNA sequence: TGTGCCAGCAGCTCCCCAGGGTATGGTTCACCCCTCCACTTT.

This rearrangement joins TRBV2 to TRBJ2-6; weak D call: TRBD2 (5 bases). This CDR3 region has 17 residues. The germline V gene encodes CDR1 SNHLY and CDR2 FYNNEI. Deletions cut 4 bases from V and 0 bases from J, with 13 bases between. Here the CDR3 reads CASSVGKTSSGANVLTF. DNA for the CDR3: TGTGCCAGCAGTGTCGGGAAGACCAGCTCTGGGGCCAACGTCCTGACTTTC.

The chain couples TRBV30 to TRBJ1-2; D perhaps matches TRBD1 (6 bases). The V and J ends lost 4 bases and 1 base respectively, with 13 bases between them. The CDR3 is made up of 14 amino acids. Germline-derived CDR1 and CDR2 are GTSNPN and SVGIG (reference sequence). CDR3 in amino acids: CAWISYRVNYGYTF. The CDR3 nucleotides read TGTGCCTGGATTTCTTACAGGGTTAACTATGGCTACACCTTC.

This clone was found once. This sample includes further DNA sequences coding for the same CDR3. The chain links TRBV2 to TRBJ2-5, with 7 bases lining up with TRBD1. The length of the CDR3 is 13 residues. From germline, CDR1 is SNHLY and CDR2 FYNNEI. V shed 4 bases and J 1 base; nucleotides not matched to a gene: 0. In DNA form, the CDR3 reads TGTGCCAGCAGTGGGGACAGCCAAGAGACCCAGTACTTC. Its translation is CASSGDSQETQYF.

CDR3 coding DNA: TGCAGCGTTGTAGGGCCTGAAGCTTTCTTT. Its translation: CSVVGPEAFF. This rearrangement joins TRBV29-1 to TRBJ1-1; no firm D call. Looked up from germline, CDR1 is SQVTM and CDR2 is ANQGSEA. Trimming pared 4 bases from V and 6 bases from J, leaving 6 bases between. CDR3 length: 10 amino acids. Based on the CDR3 plus reference TRBV29-1 and TRBJ1-1, the full variable domain is SAVISQKPSRDICQRGTSLTIQCQVDSQVTMMFWYRQQPGQSLTLIATANQGSEATYESGFVIDKFPISRPNLTFSTLTVSNMSPEDSSIYLCSVVGPEAFFGQGTRLTVV.

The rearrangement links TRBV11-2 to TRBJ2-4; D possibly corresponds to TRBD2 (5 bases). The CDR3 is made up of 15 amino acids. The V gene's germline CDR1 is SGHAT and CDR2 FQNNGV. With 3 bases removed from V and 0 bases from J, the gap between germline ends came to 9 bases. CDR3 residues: CASSFGVSAKNIQYF. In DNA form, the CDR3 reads TGTGCCAGCAGCTTCGGGGTCTCAGCCAAAAACATTCAGTACTTC.

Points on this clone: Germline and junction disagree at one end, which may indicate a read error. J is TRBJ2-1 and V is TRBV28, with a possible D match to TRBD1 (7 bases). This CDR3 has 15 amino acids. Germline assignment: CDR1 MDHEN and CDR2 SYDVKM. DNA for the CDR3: TGTACCAGCAGCCGCGACCCAGGGGGGCGAAGGGAGCAGTTCTTC. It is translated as CTSSRDPGGRREQFF.

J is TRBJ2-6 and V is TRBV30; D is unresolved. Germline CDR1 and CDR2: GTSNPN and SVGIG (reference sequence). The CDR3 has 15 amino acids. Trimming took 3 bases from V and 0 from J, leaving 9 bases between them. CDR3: CAWRVGPSGANVLTF. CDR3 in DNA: TGTGCCTGGAGAGTTGGACCCTCTGGGGCCAACGTCCTGACTTTC.

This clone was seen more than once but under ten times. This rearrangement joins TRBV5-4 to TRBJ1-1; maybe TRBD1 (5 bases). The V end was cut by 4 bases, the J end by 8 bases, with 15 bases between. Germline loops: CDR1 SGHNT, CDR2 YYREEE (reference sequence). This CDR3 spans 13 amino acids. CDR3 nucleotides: TGTGCCAGCAGCCCGGACCCGGGACTCGAAGCTTTCTTT. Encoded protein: CASSPDPGLEAFF.

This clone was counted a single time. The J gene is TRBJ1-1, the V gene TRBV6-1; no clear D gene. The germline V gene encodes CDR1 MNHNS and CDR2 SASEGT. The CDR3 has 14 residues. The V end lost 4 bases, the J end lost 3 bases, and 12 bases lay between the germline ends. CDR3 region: CASSGKAGYTEAFF. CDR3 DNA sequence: TGTGCCAGCAGTGGAAAGGCCGGGTACACTGAAGCTTTCTTT.

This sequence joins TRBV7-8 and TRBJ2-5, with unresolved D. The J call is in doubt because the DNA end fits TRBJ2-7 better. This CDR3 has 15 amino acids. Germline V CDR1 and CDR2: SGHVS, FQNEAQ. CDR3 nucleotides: TGTGCCAGCAGCTTACTCCCAACGAGCTCCTACGAGCAGTACTTC. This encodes CASSLLPTSSYEQYF.

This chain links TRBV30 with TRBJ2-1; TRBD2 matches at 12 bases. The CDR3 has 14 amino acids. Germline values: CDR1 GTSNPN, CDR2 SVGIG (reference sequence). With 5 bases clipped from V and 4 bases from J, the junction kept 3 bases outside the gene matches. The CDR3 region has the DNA TGTGCCTGGCGGACTAGCGGGAATTACAATGAGCAGTTCTTC. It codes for CAWRTSGNYNEQFF.

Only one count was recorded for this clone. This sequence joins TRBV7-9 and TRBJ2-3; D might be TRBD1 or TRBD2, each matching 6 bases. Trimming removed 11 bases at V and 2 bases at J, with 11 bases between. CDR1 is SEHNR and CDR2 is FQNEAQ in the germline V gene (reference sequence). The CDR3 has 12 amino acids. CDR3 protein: CAGGGVTDTQYF. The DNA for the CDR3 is TGTGCCGGAGGGGGAGTCACAGATACGCAGTATTTT.

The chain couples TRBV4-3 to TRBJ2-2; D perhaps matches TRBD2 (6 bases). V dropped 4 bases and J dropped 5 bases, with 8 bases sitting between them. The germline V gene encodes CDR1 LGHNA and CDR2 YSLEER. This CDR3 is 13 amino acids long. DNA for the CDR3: TGCGCCAGCAGCCTACTAGCTACCGGGGAGCTGTTTTTT. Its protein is CASSLLATGELFF.

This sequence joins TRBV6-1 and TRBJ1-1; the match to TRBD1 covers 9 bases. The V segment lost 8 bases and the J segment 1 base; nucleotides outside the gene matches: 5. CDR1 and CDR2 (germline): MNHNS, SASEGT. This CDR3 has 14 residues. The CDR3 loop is CASPPTGGNTEAFF. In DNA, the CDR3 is TGTGCCAGCCCCCCGACAGGGGGGAACACTGAAGCTTTCTTT.

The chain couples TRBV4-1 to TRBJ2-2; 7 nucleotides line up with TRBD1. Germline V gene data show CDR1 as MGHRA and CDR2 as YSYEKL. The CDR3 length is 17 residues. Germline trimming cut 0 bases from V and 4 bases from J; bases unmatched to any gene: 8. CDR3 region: CASSQDPTGRRTGELFF. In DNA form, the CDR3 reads TGCGCCAGCAGCCAAGATCCGACAGGGCGGCGCACCGGGGAGCTGTTTTTT.

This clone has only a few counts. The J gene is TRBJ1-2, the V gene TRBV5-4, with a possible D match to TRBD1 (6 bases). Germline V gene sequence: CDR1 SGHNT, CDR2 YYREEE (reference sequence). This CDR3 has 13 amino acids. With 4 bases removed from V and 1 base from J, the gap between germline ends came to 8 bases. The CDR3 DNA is TGTGCCAGCAGCCCACAGGGTAACTATGGCTACACCTTC. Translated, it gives CASSPQGNYGYTF.